Here is one T cell receptor beta chain with its context. Method: immunoSEQ multiplex PCR; TCRdb's copy keeps in-frame clones and lacks some. The data show under 250,000 clones, 75% to 90% seen once. This record belongs to a study of blood T cell repertoires in COVID-19. For the study at large: T cells, B-cell-depleted T cells, or PBMCs provided the cDNA or gDNA that served as material.

Participants came from roughly 25 US areas, aged roughly 18 to 95 years. Each participant's cohort was designated according to participant-reported clinical history. The receptor's source is a woman between 35 and 50 years old who had been exposed to COVID-19. The sample consisted of PBMCs or T cells enriched from blood (not recorded which).

This CDR3 is CASSDPRDRVHGYTF. The CDR3 coding sequence is TGTGCCAGCAGTGACCCGAGAGACAGGGTACATGGCTACACCTTC. This rearrangement joins TRBV25-1 to TRBJ1-2; 7 nucleotides align to TRBD1. V shed 3 bases, J shed 6 bases, and the junction held 10 bases outside the gene matches. The CDR3 is made up of 15 amino acids. Germline V gene lookup returns CDR1 MGHDK and CDR2 SYGVNS.